The source of this T cell receptor (beta chain) is a study of early T cells in non-severe SARS-CoV-2 infection. In germline, CDR1 is SGHTA, CDR2 FQGNSA. Between the trimmed V and J ends, which lost 3 bases and 7 bases, there was a span of 10 bases. The CDR3 covers 13 residues. Individual cDNA molecules carried attached unique molecular identifiers. TCRdb called the 5' RACE reads again in MiXCR, with one record for every CDR3 protein. The sample has roughly 40,000 distinct CDR3 sequences, over 3% seen once. The sample holds many counts of this clonotype. The sequenced sample consisted of whole blood. The TCR originated in an adult who was a healthcare worker with PCR-confirmed SARS-CoV-2 infection or an uninfected control (not recorded which). The chain employs TRBV7-2 and TRBJ2-1; tentatively, D is TRBD2 (5 bases). The CDR3 DNA sequence: TGTGCCAGCAGCTTTAGTCTAGCTAATGAGCAGTTCTTC. It encodes CASSFSLANEQFF. The whole variable domain, remainder taken from reference TRBV7-2 and TRBJ2-1, is GAGVSQSPSNKVTEKGKDVELRCDPISGHTALYWYRQSLGQGLEFLIYFQGNSAPDKSGLPSDRFSAERTGGSVSTLTIQRTQQEDSAVYLCASSFSLANEQFFGPGTRLTVL.